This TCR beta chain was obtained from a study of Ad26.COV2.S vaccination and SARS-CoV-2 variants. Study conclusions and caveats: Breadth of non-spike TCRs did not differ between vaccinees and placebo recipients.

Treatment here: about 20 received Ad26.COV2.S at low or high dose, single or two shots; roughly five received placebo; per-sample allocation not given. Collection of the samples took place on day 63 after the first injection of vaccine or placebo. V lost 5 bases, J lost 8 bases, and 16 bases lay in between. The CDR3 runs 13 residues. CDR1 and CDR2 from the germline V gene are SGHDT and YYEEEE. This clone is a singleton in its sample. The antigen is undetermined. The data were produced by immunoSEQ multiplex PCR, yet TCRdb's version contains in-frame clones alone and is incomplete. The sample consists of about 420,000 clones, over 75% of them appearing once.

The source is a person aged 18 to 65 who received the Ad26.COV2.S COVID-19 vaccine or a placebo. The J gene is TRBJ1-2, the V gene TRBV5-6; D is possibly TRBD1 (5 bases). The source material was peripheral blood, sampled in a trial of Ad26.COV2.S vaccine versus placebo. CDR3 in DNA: TGTGCCAGCAGTCTACGGGGACCCTCGGGCTACACCTTC. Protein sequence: CASSLRGPSGYTF.